The source of this T cell receptor (beta chain) is a study of T cell responses to AZD1222 COVID-19 vaccine. As for the study in general: Doses given second, at about 4 or about 12 weeks, were pooled.

Remarks on this clone: The junction and the germline gene differ at one end; a read error may be behind it.

Profiling relied on immunoSEQ multiplex PCR, and the TCRdb table lists in-frame clones only, not all of them. Among tens of thousands of clones, around 91% were seen once, and the ten largest hold roughly 32%. CDR3 length equals 15 residues. Germline-derived CDR1 and CDR2 are LNHDA and SQIVND (reference sequence). The sequence came from an adult in good health. Sample: peripheral blood, taken on day 0 of AZD1222 vaccination. The chain carries TRBV19 and TRBJ1-4, with TRBD1 identical over 7 bases. The DNA of the CDR3 is TGTGCCAGTGGTATTTTAGGGGGCAGTGATAGAAAACTGTTTTTT. Encoded protein: CASGILGGSDRKLFF. Based on the CDR3 plus reference TRBV19 and TRBJ1-4, the full variable domain is DGGITQSPKYLFRKEGQNVTLSCEQNLNHDAMYWYRQDPGQGLRLIYYSQIVNDFQKGDIAEGYSVSREKKESFPLTVTSAQKNPTAFYLCASGILGGSDRKLFFGSGTQLSVL.